This T cell receptor beta chain was retrieved from a study of Graves' ophthalmopathy and Graves' hyperthyroidism. Ophthalmopathic donors had moderate-to-severe activity, CAS ≥3 and NOSPECS ≥4, with disease that had lasted under 3 months. Certain patients, namely those with other autoimmune diseases, uncontrolled infections, pregnancy or lactation, were excluded. Findings and limits, study-wide: The blood repertoire also included most expanded thyroid clonotypes above 0.001 frequency.

In regard to this clonotype: The antigen is unknown.

Germline CDR1 reads GTSNPN; CDR2 reads SVGIG (reference sequence). V shed 0 bases and J shed 4 bases, with 6 bases lying between them. This CDR3 is 12 amino acids long. Transcripts of RNA were the source for amplifying TCR beta CDR3 regions. The first-round RT-PCR employed HTBI primers together with the Qiagen OneStep RT-PCR kit. A multiplex PCR was then performed as the second round. MiXCR, applied by TCRdb to the multiplex PCR reads, yields one record per CDR3 protein. The sample carries about 500,000 distinct CDR3 sequences, about 15% recorded once. The chain is built from TRBV30 and TRBJ2-5, with D unclear. The sample comprised blood. The sequence derives from a woman aged 25 to 39 with Graves' ophthalmopathy. CDR3 bases: TGTGCCTGGAGTGTATGGGGAGAGACCCAGTACTTC. Translated, it gives CAWSVWGETQYF.